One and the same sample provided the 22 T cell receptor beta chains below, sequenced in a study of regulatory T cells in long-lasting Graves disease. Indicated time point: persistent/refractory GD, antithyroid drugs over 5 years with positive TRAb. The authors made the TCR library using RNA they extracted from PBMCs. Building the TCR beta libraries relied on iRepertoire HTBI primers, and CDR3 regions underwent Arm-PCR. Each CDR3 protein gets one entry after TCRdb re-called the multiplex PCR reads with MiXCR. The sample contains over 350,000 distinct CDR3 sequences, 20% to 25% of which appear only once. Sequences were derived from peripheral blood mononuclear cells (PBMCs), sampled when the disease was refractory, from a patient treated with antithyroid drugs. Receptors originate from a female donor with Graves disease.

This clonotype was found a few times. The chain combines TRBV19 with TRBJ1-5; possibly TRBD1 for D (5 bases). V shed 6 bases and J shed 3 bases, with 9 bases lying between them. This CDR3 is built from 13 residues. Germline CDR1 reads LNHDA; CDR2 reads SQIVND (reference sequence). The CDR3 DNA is TGTGCCAGTAGGGGACCGCTCAATCAGCCCCAGCATTTT. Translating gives CASRGPLNQPQHF.

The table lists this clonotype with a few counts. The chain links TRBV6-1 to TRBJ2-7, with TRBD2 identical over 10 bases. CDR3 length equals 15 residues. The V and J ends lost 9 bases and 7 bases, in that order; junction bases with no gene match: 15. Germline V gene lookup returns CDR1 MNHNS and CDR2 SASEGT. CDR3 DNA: TGTGCCAGTTGTCCAACCGCGGCTAGCGGGGGAGAGCAGTACTTC. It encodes CASCPTAASGGEQYF.

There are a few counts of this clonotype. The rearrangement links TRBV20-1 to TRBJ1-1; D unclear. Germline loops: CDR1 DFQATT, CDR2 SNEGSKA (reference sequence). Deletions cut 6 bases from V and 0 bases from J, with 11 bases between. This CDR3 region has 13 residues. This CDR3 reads CSAERGVNTEAFF. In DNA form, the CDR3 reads TGCAGTGCCGAACGCGGGGTGAACACTGAAGCTTTCTTT.

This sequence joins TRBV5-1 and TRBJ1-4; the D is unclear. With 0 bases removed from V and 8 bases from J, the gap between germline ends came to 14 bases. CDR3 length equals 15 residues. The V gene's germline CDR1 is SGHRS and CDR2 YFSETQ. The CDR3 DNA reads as TGCGCCAGCAGCTTGGGAGTAGCTAGGAGGGAAAAACTGTTTTTT. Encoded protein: CASSLGVARREKLFF.

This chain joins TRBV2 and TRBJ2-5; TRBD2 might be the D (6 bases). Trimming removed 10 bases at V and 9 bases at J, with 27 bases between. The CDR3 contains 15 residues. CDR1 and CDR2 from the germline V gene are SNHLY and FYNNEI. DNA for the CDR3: TGTGCCACCCGTCTGGATAGGGGCCAAGGGGAGGCCCAGTACTTC. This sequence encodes CATRLDRGQGEAQYF.

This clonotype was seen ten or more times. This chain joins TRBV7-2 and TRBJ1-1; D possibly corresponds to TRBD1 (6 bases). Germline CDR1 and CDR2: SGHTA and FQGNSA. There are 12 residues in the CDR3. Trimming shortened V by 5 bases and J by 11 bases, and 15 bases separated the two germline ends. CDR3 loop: CASSITGIGAFF. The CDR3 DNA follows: TGTGCCAGCAGCATAACAGGGATTGGCGCTTTCTTT. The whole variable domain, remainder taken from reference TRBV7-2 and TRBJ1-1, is GAGVSQSPSNKVTEKGKDVELRCDPISGHTALYWYRQSLGQGLEFLIYFQGNSAPDKSGLPSDRFSAERTGGSVSTLTIQRTQQEDSAVYLCASSITGIGAFFGQGTRLTVV.

CDR3 nucleotide sequence: TGTGCCATCAGTGAGTCGGGACTAGCGGGAGAAGGTTCCTACGAGCAGTACTTC. This sequence encodes CAISESGLAGEGSYEQYF. This chain links TRBV10-3 with TRBJ2-7; 14 nucleotides match TRBD2. Germline CDR1 and CDR2: ENHRY and SYGVKD. V shed 0 bases and J 1 base; nucleotides not matched to a gene: 5. The length of the CDR3 is 18 residues.

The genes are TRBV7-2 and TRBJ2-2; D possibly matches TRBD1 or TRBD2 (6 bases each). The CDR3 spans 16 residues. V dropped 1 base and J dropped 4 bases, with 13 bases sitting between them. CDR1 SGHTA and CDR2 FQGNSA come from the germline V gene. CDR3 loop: CASSLVGGGTTGELFF. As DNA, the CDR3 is TGTGCCAGCAGCTTAGTTGGGGGCGGGACCACCGGGGAGCTGTTTTTT.

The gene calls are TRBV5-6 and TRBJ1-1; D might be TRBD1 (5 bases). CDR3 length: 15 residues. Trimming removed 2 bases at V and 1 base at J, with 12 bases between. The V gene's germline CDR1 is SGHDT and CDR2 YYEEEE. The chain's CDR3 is CASSLSPGTNTEAFF. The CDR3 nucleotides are TGTGCCAGCAGCTTATCCCCCGGGACGAACACTGAAGCTTTCTTT.

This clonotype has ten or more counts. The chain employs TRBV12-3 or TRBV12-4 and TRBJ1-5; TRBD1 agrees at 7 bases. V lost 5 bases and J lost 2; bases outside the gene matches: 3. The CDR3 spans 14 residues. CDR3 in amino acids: CASSPGTGNQPQHF. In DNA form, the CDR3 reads TGTGCCAGCAGTCCCGGGACAGGCAATCAGCCCCAGCATTTT.

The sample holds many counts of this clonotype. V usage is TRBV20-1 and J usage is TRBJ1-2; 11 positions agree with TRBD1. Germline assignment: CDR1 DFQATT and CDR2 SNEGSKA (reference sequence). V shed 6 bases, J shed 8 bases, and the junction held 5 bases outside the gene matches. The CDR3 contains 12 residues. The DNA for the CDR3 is TGCAGTGCCTCGGACAGGGGGCCCGGCTACACCTTC. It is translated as CSASDRGPGYTF.

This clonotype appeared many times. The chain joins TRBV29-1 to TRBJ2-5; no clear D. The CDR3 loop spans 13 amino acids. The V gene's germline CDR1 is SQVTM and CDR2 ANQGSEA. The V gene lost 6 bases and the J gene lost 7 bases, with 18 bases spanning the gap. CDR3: CSVGDRRPGTQYF. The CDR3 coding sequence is TGCAGCGTGGGCGACCGACGCCCCGGGACCCAGTACTTC.

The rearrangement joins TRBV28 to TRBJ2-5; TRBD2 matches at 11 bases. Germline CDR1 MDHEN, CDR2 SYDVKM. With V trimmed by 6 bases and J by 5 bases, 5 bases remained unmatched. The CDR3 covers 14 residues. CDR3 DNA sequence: TGTGCCAGCAGCACTAGCGGGGGTAGGGAGACCCAGTACTTC. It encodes CASSTSGGRETQYF.

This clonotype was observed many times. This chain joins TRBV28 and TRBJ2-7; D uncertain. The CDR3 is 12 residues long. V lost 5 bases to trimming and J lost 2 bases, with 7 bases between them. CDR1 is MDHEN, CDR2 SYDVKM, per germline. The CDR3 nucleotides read TGTGCCAGCAGTCCTGTCGCCTACGAGCAGTACTTC. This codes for CASSPVAYEQYF.

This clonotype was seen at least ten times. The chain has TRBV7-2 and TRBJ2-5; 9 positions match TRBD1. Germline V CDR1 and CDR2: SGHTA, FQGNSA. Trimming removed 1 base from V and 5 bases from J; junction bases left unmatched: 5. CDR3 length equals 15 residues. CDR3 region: CASSLVQGAEETQYF. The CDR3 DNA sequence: TGTGCCAGCAGCTTAGTACAGGGGGCGGAGGAGACCCAGTACTTC.

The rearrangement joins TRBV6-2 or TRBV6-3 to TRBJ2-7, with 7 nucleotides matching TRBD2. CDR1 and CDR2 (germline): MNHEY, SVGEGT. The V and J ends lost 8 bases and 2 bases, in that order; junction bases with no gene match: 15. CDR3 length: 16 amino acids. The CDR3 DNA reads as TGTGCCAGCGCCCCCTCGGGGGGTCTTCTTACCTACGAGCAGTACTTC. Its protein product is CASAPSGGLLTYEQYF.

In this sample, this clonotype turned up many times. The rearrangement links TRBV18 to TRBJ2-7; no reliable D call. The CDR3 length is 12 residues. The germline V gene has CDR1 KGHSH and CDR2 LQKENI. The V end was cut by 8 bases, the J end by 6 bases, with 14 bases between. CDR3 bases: TGTGCCAGCAGCCCCCTCGGCCGCGAGCAGTACTTC. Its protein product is CASSPLGREQYF.

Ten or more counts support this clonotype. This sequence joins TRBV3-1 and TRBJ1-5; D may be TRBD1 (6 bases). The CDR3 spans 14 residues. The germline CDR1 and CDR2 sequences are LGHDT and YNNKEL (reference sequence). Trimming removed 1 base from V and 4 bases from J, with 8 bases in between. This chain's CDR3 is CASSQGTVNQPQHF. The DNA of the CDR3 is TGTGCCAGCAGCCAAGGGACAGTAAATCAGCCCCAGCATTTT.

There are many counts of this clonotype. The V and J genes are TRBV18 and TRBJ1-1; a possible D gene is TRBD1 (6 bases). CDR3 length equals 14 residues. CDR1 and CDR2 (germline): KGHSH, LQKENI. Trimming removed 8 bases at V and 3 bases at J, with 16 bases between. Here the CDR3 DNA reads TGTGCCAGCACCCACGAGCAGGGGTACACTGAAGCTTTCTTT. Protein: CASTHEQGYTEAFF.

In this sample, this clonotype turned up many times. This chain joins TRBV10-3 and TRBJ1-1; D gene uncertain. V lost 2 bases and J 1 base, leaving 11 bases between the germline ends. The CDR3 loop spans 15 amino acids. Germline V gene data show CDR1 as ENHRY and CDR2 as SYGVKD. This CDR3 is CAISETPLGNTEAFF. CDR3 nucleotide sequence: TGTGCCATCAGTGAGACCCCCTTAGGGAACACTGAAGCTTTCTTT.

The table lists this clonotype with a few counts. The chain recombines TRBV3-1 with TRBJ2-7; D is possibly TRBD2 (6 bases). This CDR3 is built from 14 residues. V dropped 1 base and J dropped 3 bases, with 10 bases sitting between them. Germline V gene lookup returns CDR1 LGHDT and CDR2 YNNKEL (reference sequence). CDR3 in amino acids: CASSQVAVGYEQYF. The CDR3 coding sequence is TGTGCCAGCAGCCAAGTAGCGGTAGGCTACGAGCAGTACTTC.

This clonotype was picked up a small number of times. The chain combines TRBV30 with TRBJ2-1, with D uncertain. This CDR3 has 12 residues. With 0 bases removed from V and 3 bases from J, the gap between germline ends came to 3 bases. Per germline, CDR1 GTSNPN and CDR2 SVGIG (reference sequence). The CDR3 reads CAWSVRYNEQFF. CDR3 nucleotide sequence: TGTGCCTGGAGTGTACGCTACAATGAGCAGTTCTTC.